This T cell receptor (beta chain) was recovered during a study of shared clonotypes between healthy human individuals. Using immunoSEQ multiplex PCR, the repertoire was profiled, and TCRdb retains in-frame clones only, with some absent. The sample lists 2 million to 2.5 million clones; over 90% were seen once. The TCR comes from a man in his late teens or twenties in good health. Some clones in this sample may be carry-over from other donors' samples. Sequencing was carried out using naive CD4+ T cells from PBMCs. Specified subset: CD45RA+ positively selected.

Here the CDR3 DNA reads TGTGCCAGCAGCGTAGATCGAGCGGCGTACAATGAGCAGTTCTTC. Translated, it gives CASSVDRAAYNEQFF. The V gene is TRBV9, the J gene TRBJ2-1, with D perhaps matching TRBD2 (5 bases). CDR1 is SGDLS, CDR2 YYNGEE, per germline. Trimming removed 0 bases at V and 4 bases at J, with 11 bases between. This CDR3 is 15 amino acids long.